Presented here are 10 T cell receptor beta chains from one specimen sequenced in a study of CD8 T cells in ankylosing spondylitis. TCRdb reanalysed the 5' RACE reads using MiXCR and keeps one entry per CDR3 protein. The data hold approximately 200,000 distinct CDR3 sequences, with about 13% observed a single time. The sequencing sample was made of blood, either unsorted or a sorted T cell fraction (not recorded which). These receptors were taken from a male donor with ankylosing spondylitis or in good health (not recorded which).

With respect to this clonotype: A read error may produce the germline difference seen at one junction end. The chain uses TRBV20-1 and TRBJ2-7, with 10 positions matching TRBD2. Per germline, CDR1 DFQATT and CDR2 SNEGSKA (reference sequence). This CDR3 is built from 16 residues. CDR3 loop: CCARDGLAETSYEQYF. In DNA form, the CDR3 reads TGCTGTGCTAGAGACGGACTAGCGGAAACCTCCTACGAGCAGTACTTC.

This clonotype occurred a few times. This chain joins TRBV11-2 and TRBJ2-3; 13 nucleotides match TRBD2. The CDR3 totals 19 residues. The ends lost 3 bases at V and 3 bases at J; junction bases unmatched: 12. Germline V gene lookup returns CDR1 SGHAT and CDR2 FQNNGV. CDR3 sequence (DNA): TGTGCCAGCAGCTTCCCCAAGTCCGGACTAGCGGGGGTAACAGATACGCAGTATTTT. Protein product: CASSFPKSGLAGVTDTQYF.

This rearrangement joins TRBV15 to TRBJ2-1, with no clear D. Per the germline V gene, CDR1 is LNHNV and CDR2 is YYDKDF (reference sequence). The CDR3 has 16 amino acids. Trimming cost V 0 bases and J 4 bases, with 13 bases left between them. The CDR3 DNA is TGTGCCACCAGCAGAGATCGGCGGATTTTATACAATGAGCAGTTCTTC. Its translation: CATSRDRRILYNEQFF.

The table lists this clonotype with a few counts. The chain joins TRBV6-1 to TRBJ1-2; possible D gene TRBD1, 6 bases. The CDR3 runs to 15 residues. V shed 5 bases and J shed 8 bases, with 21 bases lying between them. CDR1 and CDR2 from the germline V gene are MNHNS and SASEGT. This CDR3 reads CASSTPEIRGGGYTF. The DNA for the CDR3 is TGTGCCAGCAGTACCCCAGAAATCAGGGGCGGGGGCTACACCTTC.

In its sample, this clonotype was seen a few times. V is TRBV7-6 and J is TRBJ2-3; D might be TRBD1 or TRBD2, each matching 5 bases. The CDR3 totals 15 residues. Per germline, CDR1 SGHVS and CDR2 FNYEAQ. With 6 bases removed from V and 2 bases from J, the gap between germline ends came to 15 bases. As DNA, the CDR3 is TGTGCCAGCAGTTCTTTAGGGACGGACACAGATACGCAGTATTTT. Encoded protein: CASSSLGTDTDTQYF.

The chain couples TRBV7-9 to TRBJ2-7; no clear D gene. Trimming left V 5 bases short and J 0 bases short, with 8 bases between. Germline CDR1 is SEHNR and CDR2 is FQNEAQ (reference sequence). The CDR3 has 13 residues. DNA of the CDR3: TGTGCCAGCAGCCAGCGCCACTCCTACGAGCAGTACTTC. Protein: CASSQRHSYEQYF.

The J gene is TRBJ2-3, the V gene TRBV10-1; D gene uncertain. Trimming removed 3 bases at V and 2 bases at J, with 12 bases between. CDR1 and CDR2 from the germline V gene are WNHNN and SYGVQD (reference sequence). This CDR3 region has 15 residues. The CDR3 loop reads CASSDDTRNTDTQYF. In DNA form, the CDR3 reads TGCGCCAGCAGTGATGATACGCGGAACACAGATACGCAGTATTTT.

The rearrangement links TRBV5-6 to TRBJ2-3; possibly TRBD2 for D (6 bases). The CDR3 sequence is 16 residues long. The V end was cut by 4 bases, the J end by 6 bases, with 21 bases between. From germline, CDR1 is SGHDT and CDR2 YYEEEE. The CDR3 DNA reads TGTGCCAGCAGCCCGGGCGGGATGCGCTCGCTGGATACGCAGTATTTT. It codes for CASSPGGMRSLDTQYF.

Points on this clonotype: This may stem from a read error, because a much larger clone lies one nucleotide away. The chain employs TRBV4-1 and TRBJ2-2; TRBD2 agrees at 10 bases. The CDR3 extends over 19 amino acids. Germline loops: CDR1 MGHRA, CDR2 YSYEKL. The CDR3 DNA is TGCCCCAGCACCTCTCCGGGCAGGGCTAGCGGGAGAAAAACCGGGGAGCTGTTTTTT. Translated: CPSTSPGRASGRKTGELFF.

This chain links TRBV5-5 with TRBJ1-5, with TRBD1 as a possible D gene (6 bases). Looked up from germline, CDR1 is SGHKS and CDR2 is YYEKEE (reference sequence). The CDR3 has 15 amino acids. V shed 0 bases and J shed 3 bases, with 10 bases lying between them. DNA of the CDR3: TGTGCCAGCAGCTTGGGCTCAGGGGCCAATCAGCCCCAGCATTTT. Protein sequence: CASSLGSGANQPQHF.